Listed below are T cell receptor beta chains from one sample, sequenced in a study of regulatory T cells in long-lasting Graves disease. TCRdb fed the multiplex PCR reads into MiXCR, producing one record per CDR3 protein. The sample lists about 290,000 distinct CDR3 sequences; roughly 21% were seen once. The starting material was peripheral blood mononuclear cells (PBMCs), obtained when the disease was refractory, from a patient treated with antithyroid drugs. These receptors came from a female donor with Graves disease. The CDR3 runs from the conserved cysteine through the conserved F or W. The D gene is left open where the match is weak. Clone size is shown for a subset of rows, as once, few, many or a class of expanded clone.

CDR3aa: CSATLSGYPEAFF; CDR3nt: TGCAGTGCTACACTCTCAGGGTACCCTGAAGCTTTCTTT; j_gene: TRBJ1-1; abundance: few; v_gene: TRBV20-1; d_gene: NA
CDR3aa: CASSAPGHAKNIQYF; CDR3nt: TGTGCCAGTAGTGCCCCGGGACATGCCAAAAACATTCAGTACTTC; j_gene: TRBJ2-4; abundance: NA; v_gene: TRBV19; d_gene: NA
CDR3aa: CASSTGDSMGQETQYF; CDR3nt: TGTGCCAGCAGCACCGGGGACAGTATGGGACAAGAGACCCAGTACTTC; j_gene: TRBJ2-5; abundance: few; v_gene: TRBV7-9; d_gene: TRBD1
CDR3aa: CASSLAGPSTGELFF; CDR3nt: TGCGCCAGCAGCTTGGCCGGGCCAAGCACCGGGGAGCTGTTTTTT; j_gene: TRBJ2-2; abundance: NA; v_gene: TRBV5-1; d_gene: NA
CDR3aa: CSAAGLAAYEQYF; CDR3nt: TGCAGTGCTGCGGGACTAGCGGCCTACGAGCAGTACTTC; j_gene: TRBJ2-7; abundance: NA; v_gene: TRBV20-1; d_gene: TRBD2
CDR3aa: CASSSPEGPGNTIYF; CDR3nt: TGTGCCAGCAGTTCACCAGAAGGGCCTGGAAACACCATATATTTT; j_gene: TRBJ1-3; abundance: few; v_gene: TRBV28; d_gene: NA
CDR3aa: CASRDDYGYTF; CDR3nt: TGTGCCAGCAGAGACGACTATGGCTACACCTTC; j_gene: TRBJ1-2; abundance: few; v_gene: TRBV12-3/TRBV12-4; d_gene: NA
CDR3aa: CASSSGLNYGYTF; CDR3nt: TGTGCCAGCAGTTCAGGCCTTAACTATGGCTACACCTTC; j_gene: TRBJ1-2; abundance: NA; v_gene: TRBV27; d_gene: NA
CDR3aa: CSARGGDTSNNEQFF; CDR3nt: TGCAGTGCTAGAGGGGGGGACACCTCTAACAATGAGCAGTTCTTC; j_gene: TRBJ2-1; abundance: NA; v_gene: TRBV20-1; d_gene: NA
CDR3aa: CASSLGVGFTEAFF; CDR3nt: TGTGCCAGCAGCTTAGGGGTAGGGTTCACTGAAGCTTTCTTT; j_gene: TRBJ1-1; abundance: many; v_gene: TRBV7-9; d_gene: NA
CDR3aa: CASSLDPETGRTQYF; CDR3nt: TGTGCCAGCAGCTTAGATCCGGAGACGGGGAGGACCCAGTACTTC; j_gene: TRBJ2-5; abundance: many; v_gene: TRBV11-2; d_gene: NA
CDR3aa: CASSQVEGGANSPLHF; CDR3nt: TGCGCCAGCAGCCAAGTGGAGGGAGGAGCCAATTCACCCCTCCACTTT; j_gene: TRBJ1-6; abundance: few; v_gene: TRBV4-3; d_gene: NA
CDR3aa: CASSLGLAEAYEQYF; CDR3nt: TGTGCCAGCAGCTTGGGACTAGCGGAGGCCTACGAGCAGTACTTC; j_gene: TRBJ2-7; abundance: many; v_gene: TRBV5-6; d_gene: TRBD2
CDR3aa: CASSGSGTSGRAGETQYF; CDR3nt: TGTGCCAGCAGCGGGTCCGGGACTAGCGGGAGAGCTGGGGAGACCCAGTACTTC; j_gene: TRBJ2-5; abundance: once; v_gene: TRBV7-2; d_gene: TRBD2
CDR3aa: CASSYLGQSAGYTF; CDR3nt: TGTGCCAGCAGTTACCTTGGACAGTCTGCGGGCTACACCTTC; j_gene: TRBJ1-2; abundance: many; v_gene: TRBV6-5; d_gene: NA
CDR3aa: CASSFNPGLAGEVRTDTQYF; CDR3nt: TGTGCCAGCAGCTTCAATCCGGGACTAGCGGGAGAGGTGCGGACAGATACGCAGTATTTT; j_gene: TRBJ2-3; abundance: many; v_gene: TRBV7-8; d_gene: TRBD2
CDR3aa: CASSGGRNTEAFF; CDR3nt: TGCGCCAGCAGTGGAGGGAGAAACACTGAAGCTTTCTTT; j_gene: TRBJ1-1; abundance: NA; v_gene: TRBV10-1; d_gene: NA
CDR3aa: CSVARERDEQYF; CDR3nt: TGCAGCGTTGCGCGGGAGCGGGACGAGCAGTACTTC; j_gene: TRBJ2-7; abundance: many; v_gene: TRBV29-1; d_gene: TRBD2
CDR3aa: CASSPRQGNGYTF; CDR3nt: TGTGCCAGCTCACCCAGACAGGGGAATGGCTACACCTTC; j_gene: TRBJ1-2; abundance: many; v_gene: TRBV18; d_gene: TRBD1
CDR3aa: CASSLGQFSNQPQHF; CDR3nt: TGTGCCAGCAGCTTAGGCCAGTTTAGCAATCAGCCCCAGCATTTT; j_gene: TRBJ1-5; abundance: many; v_gene: TRBV13; d_gene: NA
CDR3aa: CASSEGFGNQPQHF; CDR3nt: TGTGCCAGCAGTGAGGGGTTTGGCAATCAGCCCCAGCATTTT; j_gene: TRBJ1-5; abundance: few; v_gene: TRBV27; d_gene: NA
CDR3aa: CASSQDLQGGQPQHF; CDR3nt: TGCGCCAGCAGCCAAGATCTACAGGGGGGCCAGCCCCAGCATTTT; j_gene: TRBJ1-5; abundance: few; v_gene: TRBV4-3; d_gene: TRBD1
CDR3aa: CASSLELGSGELFF; CDR3nt: TGTGCTAGCAGCTTAGAACTGGGTTCGGGGGAGCTGTTTTTT; j_gene: TRBJ2-2; abundance: NA; v_gene: TRBV7-7; d_gene: NA
CDR3aa: CASRQGVASGANVLTF; CDR3nt: TGTGCCAGCAGACAGGGGGTGGCCTCTGGGGCCAACGTCCTGACTTTC; j_gene: TRBJ2-6; abundance: NA; v_gene: TRBV2; d_gene: TRBD1
CDR3aa: CASRRGGRGVRSYEQYF; CDR3nt: TGTGCCAGCAGGCGGGGGGGGCGGGGTGTTAGGTCCTACGAGCAGTACTTC; j_gene: TRBJ2-7; abundance: many; v_gene: TRBV28; d_gene: TRBD2
CDR3aa: CASSALGTSGSGPYNEQFF; CDR3nt: TGTGCCAGCAGTGCCCTCGGGACTAGCGGGAGTGGCCCCTACAATGAGCAGTTCTTC; j_gene: TRBJ2-1; abundance: few; v_gene: TRBV12-3/TRBV12-4; d_gene: TRBD2
CDR3aa: CASSLRLWGEQYF; CDR3nt: TGTGCCAGCAGCCTTCGTTTATGGGGCGAGCAGTACTTC; j_gene: TRBJ2-7; abundance: few; v_gene: TRBV14; d_gene: NA
CDR3aa: CASSLGPFVSGANVLTF; CDR3nt: TGTGCCAGCAGCTTAGGCCCGTTCGTCTCTGGGGCCAACGTCCTGACTTTC; j_gene: TRBJ2-6; abundance: NA; v_gene: TRBV13; d_gene: NA
CDR3aa: CASSVSWTGETQYF; CDR3nt: TGTGCCAGCAGTGTCTCGTGGACAGGGGAGACCCAGTACTTC; j_gene: TRBJ2-5; abundance: many; v_gene: TRBV2; d_gene: TRBD1
CDR3aa: CASIGAGRAIDEQYF; CDR3nt: TGTGCCAGCATAGGGGCTGGGCGTGCTATTGACGAGCAGTACTTC; j_gene: TRBJ2-7; abundance: many; v_gene: TRBV6-1; d_gene: NA
CDR3aa: CASSRDHPYEQYF; CDR3nt: TGTGCCAGCAGCCGGGACCACCCTTACGAGCAGTACTTC; j_gene: TRBJ2-7; abundance: NA; v_gene: TRBV6-2/TRBV6-3; d_gene: NA
CDR3aa: CASNDVDTGGELFF; CDR3nt: TGCGCCAGCAACGACGTGGATACAGGCGGGGAGCTGTTTTTT; j_gene: TRBJ2-2; abundance: few; v_gene: TRBV5-1; d_gene: NA
CDR3aa: CASRKAGAEETQYF; CDR3nt: TGTGCCAGCAGAAAAGCGGGAGCGGAAGAGACCCAGTACTTC; j_gene: TRBJ2-5; abundance: NA; v_gene: TRBV12-3/TRBV12-4; d_gene: TRBD2
CDR3aa: CASSRLPETQYF; CDR3nt: TGTGCCAGCAGTCGACTACCAGAGACCCAGTACTTC; j_gene: TRBJ2-5; abundance: many; v_gene: TRBV28; d_gene: NA
CDR3aa: CSVLSDYEQYF; CDR3nt: TGCAGCGTTCTTTCGGACTACGAGCAGTACTTC; j_gene: TRBJ2-7; abundance: NA; v_gene: TRBV29-1; d_gene: NA
CDR3aa: CASGLIKQETQYF; CDR3nt: TGTGCCAGCGGCTTAATTAAACAGGAGACCCAGTACTTC; j_gene: TRBJ2-5; abundance: many; v_gene: TRBV11-2; d_gene: NA
CDR3aa: CASSAEDGQKLFF; CDR3nt: TGTGCCAGCAGTGCAGAAGACGGTCAAAAACTGTTTTTT; j_gene: TRBJ1-4; abundance: many; v_gene: TRBV28; d_gene: NA
CDR3aa: CASSPTSGEQYF; CDR3nt: TGTGCCAGCAGCCCTACTAGTGGCGAGCAGTACTTC; j_gene: TRBJ2-7; abundance: many; v_gene: TRBV11-1; d_gene: NA
CDR3aa: CASSYAPGLADQETQYF; CDR3nt: TGTGCCAGCAGTTACGCGCCGGGACTAGCGGACCAAGAGACCCAGTACTTC; j_gene: TRBJ2-5; abundance: few; v_gene: TRBV6-5; d_gene: TRBD2
CDR3aa: CSVGSLGAGEKLFF; CDR3nt: TGCAGCGTTGGGTCTCTGGGGGCAGGTGAAAAACTGTTTTTT; j_gene: TRBJ1-4; abundance: few; v_gene: TRBV29-1; d_gene: NA
CDR3aa: CAWSVLGGQGSSPLHF; CDR3nt: TGTGCCTGGAGTGTACTGGGGGGACAGGGTAGTTCACCCCTCCACTTT; j_gene: TRBJ1-6; abundance: few; v_gene: TRBV30; d_gene: TRBD1
CDR3aa: CASSMGQGPNEQYF; CDR3nt: TGTGCCAGCAGCATGGGGCAGGGGCCCAACGAGCAGTACTTC; j_gene: TRBJ2-7; abundance: many; v_gene: TRBV12-3/TRBV12-4; d_gene: NA
CDR3aa: CASSVLQGRGTQYF; CDR3nt: TGTGCCAGTAGTGTCTTACAGGGGAGAGGGACCCAGTACTTC; j_gene: TRBJ2-5; abundance: NA; v_gene: TRBV19; d_gene: TRBD1
CDR3aa: CASSQDTGTYEQYF; CDR3nt: TGCGCCAGCAGCCAAGACACAGGGACCTACGAGCAGTACTTC; j_gene: TRBJ2-7; abundance: few; v_gene: TRBV4-3; d_gene: NA
CDR3aa: CASSSQHMNTEAFF; CDR3nt: TGTGCCAGCAGCTCCCAACACATGAACACTGAAGCTTTCTTT; j_gene: TRBJ1-1; abundance: many; v_gene: TRBV11-2; d_gene: NA
CDR3aa: CASTPFPGPSGNTIYF; CDR3nt: TGTGCCAGCACCCCGTTTCCGGGACCTAGTGGAAACACCATATATTTT; j_gene: TRBJ1-3; abundance: NA; v_gene: TRBV2; d_gene: NA
CDR3aa: CSADPRDRSPYEQYF; CDR3nt: TGCAGTGCTGATCCCCGGGACAGGTCCCCCTACGAGCAGTACTTC; j_gene: TRBJ2-7; abundance: NA; v_gene: TRBV20-1; d_gene: TRBD1
CDR3aa: CASSQDDGRLAGQETQYF; CDR3nt: TGTGCCAGCAGCCAAGATGATGGGAGACTAGCGGGACAAGAGACCCAGTACTTC; j_gene: TRBJ2-5; abundance: few; v_gene: TRBV14; d_gene: TRBD2
CDR3aa: CASSLRLNTEAFF; CDR3nt: TGTGCCAGCAGCTTAAGACTGAACACTGAAGCTTTCTTT; j_gene: TRBJ1-1; abundance: many; v_gene: TRBV7-2; d_gene: NA
CDR3aa: CAWSYLRRSTEAFF; CDR3nt: TGTGCCTGGAGTTACCTCCGTCGGAGCACTGAAGCTTTCTTT; j_gene: TRBJ1-1; abundance: NA; v_gene: TRBV30; d_gene: NA
CDR3aa: CSVELQLAGELFF; CDR3nt: TGCAGCGTTGAGTTACAGCTCGCCGGGGAGCTGTTTTTT; j_gene: TRBJ2-2; abundance: few; v_gene: TRBV29-1; d_gene: NA
CDR3aa: CANCPGGGEAFF; CDR3nt: TGTGCCAACTGTCCCGGGGGCGGTGAAGCTTTCTTT; j_gene: TRBJ1-1; abundance: many; v_gene: TRBV2; d_gene: NA
CDR3aa: CASRGQSNEKLFF; CDR3nt: TGTGCCAGCAGGGGACAGTCTAATGAAAAACTGTTTTTT; j_gene: TRBJ1-4; abundance: many; v_gene: TRBV6-1; d_gene: TRBD1